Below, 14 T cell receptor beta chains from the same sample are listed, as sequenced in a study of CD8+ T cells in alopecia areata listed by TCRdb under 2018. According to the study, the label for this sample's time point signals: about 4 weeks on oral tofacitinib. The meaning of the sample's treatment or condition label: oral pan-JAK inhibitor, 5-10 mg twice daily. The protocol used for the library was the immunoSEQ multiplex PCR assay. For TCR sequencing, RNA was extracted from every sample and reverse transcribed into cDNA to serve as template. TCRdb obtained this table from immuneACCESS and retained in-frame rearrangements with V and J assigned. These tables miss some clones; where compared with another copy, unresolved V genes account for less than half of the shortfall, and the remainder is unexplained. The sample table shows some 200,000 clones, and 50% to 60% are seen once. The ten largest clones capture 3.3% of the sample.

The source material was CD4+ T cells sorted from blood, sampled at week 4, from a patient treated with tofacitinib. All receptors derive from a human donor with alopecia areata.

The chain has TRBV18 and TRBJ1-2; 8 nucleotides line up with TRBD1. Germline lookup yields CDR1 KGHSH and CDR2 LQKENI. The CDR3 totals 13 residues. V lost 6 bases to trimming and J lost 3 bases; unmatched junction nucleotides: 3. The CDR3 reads CASSPTGDYGYTF. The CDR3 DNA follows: TGTGCCAGCTCCCCGACAGGGGACTATGGCTACACCTTC.

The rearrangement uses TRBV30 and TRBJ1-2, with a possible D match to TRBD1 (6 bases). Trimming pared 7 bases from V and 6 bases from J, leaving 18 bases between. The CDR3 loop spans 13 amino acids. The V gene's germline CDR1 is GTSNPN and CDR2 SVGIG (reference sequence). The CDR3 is CALTGNNWDGYTF. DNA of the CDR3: TGTGCCTTAACAGGGAATAATTGGGATGGCTACACCTTC.

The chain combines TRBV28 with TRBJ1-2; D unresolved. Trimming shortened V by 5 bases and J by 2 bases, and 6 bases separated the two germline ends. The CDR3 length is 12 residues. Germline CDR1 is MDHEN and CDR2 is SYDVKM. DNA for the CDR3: TGTGCCAGCAGTGCTCCGAACTATGGCTACACCTTC. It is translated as CASSAPNYGYTF.

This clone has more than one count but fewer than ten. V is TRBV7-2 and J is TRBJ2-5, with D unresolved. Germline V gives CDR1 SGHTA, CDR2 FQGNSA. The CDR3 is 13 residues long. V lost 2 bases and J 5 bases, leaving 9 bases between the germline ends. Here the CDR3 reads CASSLPPVETQYF. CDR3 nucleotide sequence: TGTGCCAGCAGCTTACCCCCGGTCGAGACCCAGTACTTC. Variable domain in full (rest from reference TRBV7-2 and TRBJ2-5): GAGVSQSPSNKVTEKGKDVELRCDPISGHTALYWYRQSLGQGLEFLIYFQGNSAPDKSGLPSDRFSAERTGGSVSTLTIQRTQQEDSAVYLCASSLPPVETQYFGPGTRLLVL.

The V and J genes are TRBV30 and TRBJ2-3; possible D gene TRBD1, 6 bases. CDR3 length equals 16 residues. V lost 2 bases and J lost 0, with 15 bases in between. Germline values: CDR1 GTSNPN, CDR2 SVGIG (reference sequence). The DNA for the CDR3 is TGTGCCTGGAGTCCTACCAGGGGATTTAGCACAGATACGCAGTATTTT. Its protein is CAWSPTRGFSTDTQYF.

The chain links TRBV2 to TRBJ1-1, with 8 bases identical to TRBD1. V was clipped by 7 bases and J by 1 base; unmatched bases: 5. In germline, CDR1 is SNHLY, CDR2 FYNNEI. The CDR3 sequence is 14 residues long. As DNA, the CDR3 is TGTGCCAGCAAGAGAGACAGGGGGAACACTGAAGCTTTCTTT. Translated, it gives CASKRDRGNTEAFF.

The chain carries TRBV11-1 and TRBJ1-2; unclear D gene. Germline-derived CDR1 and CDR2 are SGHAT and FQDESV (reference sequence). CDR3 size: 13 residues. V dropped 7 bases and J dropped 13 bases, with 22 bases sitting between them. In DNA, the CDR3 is TGTGCCAGCACTCAGAATAAGGAGGGTTTGGTCACCTTC. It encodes CASTQNKEGLVTF.

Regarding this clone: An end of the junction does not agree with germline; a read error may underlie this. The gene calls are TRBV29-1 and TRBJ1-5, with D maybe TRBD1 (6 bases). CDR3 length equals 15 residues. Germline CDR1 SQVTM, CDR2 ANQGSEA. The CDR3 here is CSVEAGGGSDQPQHF. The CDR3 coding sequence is TGCAGCGTTGAAGCGGGAGGGGGTAGCGATCAGCCCCAGCATTTT.

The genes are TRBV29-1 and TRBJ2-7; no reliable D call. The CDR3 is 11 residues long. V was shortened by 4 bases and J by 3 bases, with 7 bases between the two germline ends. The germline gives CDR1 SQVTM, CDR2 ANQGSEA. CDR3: CSVVGDYEQYF. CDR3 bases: TGCAGCGTTGTGGGCGACTACGAGCAGTACTTC.

The CDR3 spells CASSLYSTGELFF. The CDR3 bases are TGCGCCAGCAGCTTATACAGCACCGGGGAGCTGTTTTTT. The chain uses TRBV5-1 and TRBJ2-2, with D hard to call. This CDR3 region has 13 residues. Per germline, CDR1 SGHRS and CDR2 YFSETQ. V gave up 2 bases and J gave up 4 bases, with 6 bases separating them.

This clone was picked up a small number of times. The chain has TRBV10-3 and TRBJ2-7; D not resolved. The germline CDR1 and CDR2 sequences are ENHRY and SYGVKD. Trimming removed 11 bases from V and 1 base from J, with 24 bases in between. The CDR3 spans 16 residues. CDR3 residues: CAAHGAYQRASYEQYF. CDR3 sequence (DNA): TGTGCCGCCCATGGCGCGTACCAGCGCGCGTCCTACGAGCAGTACTTC.

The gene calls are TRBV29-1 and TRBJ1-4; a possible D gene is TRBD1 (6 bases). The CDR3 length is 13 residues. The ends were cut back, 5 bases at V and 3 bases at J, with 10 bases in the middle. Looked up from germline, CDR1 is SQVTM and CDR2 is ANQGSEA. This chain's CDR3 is CSVSEGANEKLFF. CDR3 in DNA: TGCAGCGTTAGCGAGGGGGCTAATGAAAAACTGTTTTTT.

DNA for the CDR3: TGCGCCAGCAGCTTGGAAGGCGGAGGAACCCGAGAGACCCAGTACTTC. This sequence encodes CASSLEGGGTRETQYF. The rearrangement joins TRBV5-1 to TRBJ2-5; tentative D call: TRBD2 (5 bases). The CDR3 loop spans 16 amino acids. Germline V gene lookup returns CDR1 SGHRS and CDR2 YFSETQ. Trimming took off 0 bases at V and 4 bases at J, with 16 bases between the two ends. Variable domain in full (rest from reference TRBV5-1 and TRBJ2-5): KAGVTQTPRYLIKTRGQQVTLSCSPISGHRSVSWYQQTPGQGLQFLFEYFSETQRNKGNFPGRFSGRQFSNSRSEMNVSTLELGDSALYLCASSLEGGGTRETQYFGPGTRLLVL.

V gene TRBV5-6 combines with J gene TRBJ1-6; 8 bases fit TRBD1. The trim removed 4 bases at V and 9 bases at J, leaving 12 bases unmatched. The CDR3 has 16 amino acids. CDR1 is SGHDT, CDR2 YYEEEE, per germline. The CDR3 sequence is CASSARGGQGASPLHF. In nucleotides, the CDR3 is TGTGCCAGCAGCGCACGCGGTGGGCAGGGGGCTTCACCCCTCCACTTT. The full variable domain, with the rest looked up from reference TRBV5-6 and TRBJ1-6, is DAGVTQSPTHLIKTRGQQVTLRCSPKSGHDTVSWYQQALGQGPQFIFQYYEEEERQRGNFPDRFSGHQFPNYSSELNVNALLLGDSALYLCASSARGGQGASPLHFGNGTRLTVT.